These 30 T cell receptor beta chains came from one sample sequenced in a study of blood T cell repertoires in COVID-19. Data came from immunoSEQ multiplex PCR; TCRdb stores just in-frame clones and leaves some out. The table shows about 290,000 clones, with about 90% occurring only once. The sequencing input was peripheral blood. These receptors all come from a woman in her twenties or thirties with COVID-19, enrolled during active disease.

This clone was seen once. This chain links TRBV14 with TRBJ2-6; TRBD1 might be the D (5 bases). The length of the CDR3 is 17 residues. Per germline, CDR1 SGHDN and CDR2 FVKESK. Trimming shortened V by 3 bases and J by 0 bases, and 12 bases separated the two germline ends. The CDR3 sequence: CASSHRVLRSGANVLTF. CDR3 bases: TGTGCCAGCAGCCACAGGGTCCTCCGCTCTGGGGCCAACGTCCTGACTTTC. Based on the CDR3 plus reference TRBV14 and TRBJ2-6, the full variable domain is EAGVTQFPSHSVIEKGQTVTLRCDPISGHDNLYWYRRVMGKEIKFLLHFVKESKQDESGMPNNRFLAERTGGTYSTLKVQPAELEDSGVYFCASSHRVLRSGANVLTFGAGSRLTVL.

V is TRBV24-1 and J is TRBJ2-1; 10 nucleotides agree with TRBD2. The CDR3 extends over 14 amino acids. Germline lookup yields CDR1 KGHDR and CDR2 SFDVKD. V dropped 6 bases and J dropped 4; count of bases not matched to a gene: 2. CDR3 region: CATSLSGGYNEQFF. CDR3 coding DNA: TGTGCCACCAGTCTTAGCGGGGGGTACAATGAGCAGTTCTTC.

A few counts support this clone. This chain links TRBV7-8 with TRBJ1-5, with 9 bases aligning to TRBD1. V lost 4 bases, J lost 9 bases, and 16 bases stayed unmatched. Germline loops: CDR1 SGHVS, CDR2 FQNEAQ. The CDR3 has 17 residues. CDR3 in amino acids: CASSSLLGQGLIRPQHF. In nucleotides, the CDR3 is TGTGCCAGCAGCTCACTACTGGGACAGGGACTAATCAGGCCCCAGCATTTT. The full variable domain, in which reference TRBV7-8 and TRBJ1-5 provide the parts outside the CDR3, is GAGVSQSPRYKVAKRGQDVALRCDPISGHVSLFWYQQALGQGPEFLTYFQNEAQLDKSGLPSDRFFAERPEGSVSTLKIQRTQQEDSAVYLCASSSLLGQGLIRPQHFGDGTRLSIL.

The CDR3 DNA sequence: TGTGCCAGCAGCGTAGAGGGACAGGGGTTGACACCCCTCCACTTT. This gives the protein CASSVEGQGLTPLHF. V usage is TRBV9 and J usage is TRBJ1-6; TRBD1 agrees at 10 bases. This CDR3 has 15 amino acids. J lost 11 bases, V lost 0 bases, and 5 bases had no gene match. CDR1 is SGDLS and CDR2 is YYNGEE in the germline V gene. The full variable domain, its missing parts supplied by reference TRBV9 and TRBJ1-6, is DSGVTQTPKHLITATGQRVTLRCSPRSGDLSVYWYQQSLDQGLQFLIQYYNGEERAKGNILERFSAQQFPDLHSELNLSSLELGDSALYFCASSVEGQGLTPLHFGNGTRLTVT.

The genes are TRBV5-1 and TRBJ2-3; D is uncertain. The CDR3 covers 15 residues. Germline V gene data show CDR1 as SGHRS and CDR2 as YFSETQ. Trimming removed 0 bases from V and 0 bases from J, with 8 bases in between. This CDR3 reads CASSLDQASTDTQYF. The CDR3 nucleotides are TGCGCCAGCAGCTTGGATCAAGCTAGCACAGATACGCAGTATTTT.

The chain uses TRBV3-1 (or the pseudogene TRBV3-2) and TRBJ2-1; 8 bases agree with TRBD2. This CDR3 spans 15 amino acids. Losses at the gene ends were 4 bases for V and 9 bases for J; bases not matched to a gene: 11. Germline lookup yields CDR1 LGHDT and CDR2 YNNKEL (reference sequence). In nucleotides, the CDR3 is TGTGCCAGCAGCCCTCATGTCGGGGGGGTGGGTGAGCAGTTCTTC. Protein sequence: CASSPHVGGVGEQFF.

This clone appeared a few times. The chain couples TRBV5-4 to TRBJ2-2, with D possibly being TRBD1 (5 bases). The germline CDR1 and CDR2 sequences are SGHNT and YYREEE (reference sequence). Trimming took 4 bases from V and 5 from J, leaving 12 bases between them. This CDR3 contains 14 residues. The CDR3 DNA follows: TGTGCCAGCAGCCGCAGGGATTTGACCGGGGAGCTGTTTTTT. Its protein is CASSRRDLTGELFF.

J is TRBJ1-2 and V is TRBV2; D is possibly TRBD1 (5 bases). The CDR3 extends over 19 amino acids. From germline, CDR1 is SNHLY and CDR2 FYNNEI. The V end lost 6 bases, the J end lost 0 bases, and 26 bases lay between the germline ends. The CDR3 DNA sequence: TGTGCCAGCAGGGGATCGTTAGGGGCTCTCTTAGGGCCTAACTATGGCTACACCTTC. Encoded protein: CASRGSLGALLGPNYGYTF.

J is TRBJ2-7 and V is TRBV5-5; tentatively, D is TRBD2 (5 bases). V lost 4 bases, J lost 0 bases, and 14 bases lay in between. The CDR3 is 15 residues long. In germline, CDR1 is SGHKS, CDR2 YYEKEE (reference sequence). The CDR3 nucleotides read TGTGCCAGCAGCGGGGAGTCCCCGAGCTCCTACGAGCAGTACTTC. Translating it yields CASSGESPSSYEQYF. The whole variable domain, filled in from reference TRBV5-5 and TRBJ2-7, reads DAGVTQSPTHLIKTRGQQVTLRCSPISGHKSVSWYQQVLGQGPQFIFQYYEKEERGRGNFPDRFSARQFPNYSSELNVNALLLGDSALYLCASSGESPSSYEQYFGPGTRLTVT.

The gene calls are TRBV2 and TRBJ2-3; the match to TRBD1 covers 9 bases. The germline CDR1 and CDR2 sequences are SNHLY and FYNNEI. Unmatched junction bases numbered 10, after V lost 7 bases and J lost 5 bases. This CDR3 region has 15 residues. The CDR3 DNA follows: TGTGCCAGCACCCCCGACGGGACAGGGAAAGATACGCAGTATTTT. As protein: CASTPDGTGKDTQYF.

The V and J genes are TRBV5-4 and TRBJ2-1, with D possibly TRBD2 on 7 matching bases. V was shortened by 5 bases and J by 5 bases, with 14 bases between the two germline ends. CDR1 and CDR2 from the germline V gene are SGHNT and YYREEE (reference sequence). The CDR3 contains 14 residues. Here the CDR3 DNA reads TGTGCCAGCAGGCAAAGGGGGGGAAACAATGAGCAGTTCTTC. It translates to CASRQRGGNNEQFF.

V and J are TRBV5-6 and TRBJ2-3; D not resolved. The germline V gene encodes CDR1 SGHDT and CDR2 YYEEEE. CDR3 length: 13 amino acids. V lost 2 bases and J lost 4, with 8 bases in between. CDR3 in DNA: TGTGCCAGCAGCTTCTTAAGCTCAGATACGCAGTATTTT. Amino acids: CASSFLSSDTQYF.

V gene TRBV29-1 combines with J gene TRBJ2-2; 7 nucleotides line up with TRBD1. The CDR3 has 14 residues. Germline values: CDR1 SQVTM, CDR2 ANQGSEA. V lost 2 bases and J lost 3; bases outside the gene matches: 3. DNA for the CDR3: TGCAGCGTTGAATGGGACAGTTACACCGGGGAGCTGTTTTTT. It specifies CSVEWDSYTGELFF.

V is TRBV5-1 and J is TRBJ2-7; 7 nucleotides line up with TRBD1. Germline V lookup: CDR1 SGHRS, CDR2 YFSETQ. V trimming: 3 bases; J trimming: 2 bases; junction bases outside the gene matches: 11. This CDR3 has 16 residues. The CDR3 sequence: CASSSEDDRAPYEQYF. The CDR3 coding sequence is TGCGCCAGCAGCTCGGAAGACGACAGGGCCCCCTACGAGCAGTACTTC.

This chain connects TRBV3-1 (or the pseudogene TRBV3-2) to TRBJ2-2, with TRBD2 matching 15 bases. The CDR3 totals 17 residues. CDR1 and CDR2 (germline): LGHDT, YNNKEL (reference sequence). The V and J ends lost 2 bases and 5 bases, in that order; junction bases with no gene match: 3. CDR3 protein: CASSQPGLAGGTGELFF. The CDR3 DNA follows: TGTGCCAGCAGCCAACCAGGACTAGCGGGGGGGACCGGGGAGCTGTTTTTT.

The chain is built from TRBV6-5 and TRBJ1-5; possible D gene TRBD1, 6 bases. The germline V and J ends were trimmed by 6 bases and 3 bases, with 15 bases remaining between them. Per the germline V gene, CDR1 is MNHEY and CDR2 is SVGAGI. The CDR3 covers 15 residues. CDR3 DNA: TGTGCCAGCAGCCCCGGGGGGGGCTACAATCAGCCCCAGCATTTT. Translation gives CASSPGGGYNQPQHF.

The chain links TRBV5-1 to TRBJ1-3, with D perhaps TRBD1 (5 bases). V lost 0 bases and J 0 bases, leaving 7 bases between the germline ends. The length of the CDR3 is 15 residues. Germline-derived CDR1 and CDR2 are SGHRS and YFSETQ. The CDR3 here is CASSLAQGSGNTIYF. The CDR3 DNA sequence: TGCGCCAGCAGCTTGGCCCAGGGCTCTGGAAACACCATATATTTT.

The V and J genes are TRBV4-1 and TRBJ1-5; 8 positions agree with TRBD1. The V gene end was trimmed by 4 bases and the J gene end by 3 bases; junction bases not matched to a gene: 17. This CDR3 is built from 19 residues. Germline V gives CDR1 MGHRA, CDR2 YSYEKL. The CDR3 loop is CASSRSPYGAGQVNQPQHF. In nucleotides, the CDR3 is TGCGCCAGCAGCCGAAGTCCTTACGGTGCGGGACAGGTCAATCAGCCCCAGCATTTT.

The chain has TRBV19 and TRBJ2-1, with TRBD2 matching over 8 bases. The V and J ends lost 7 bases and 2 bases, in that order; junction bases with no gene match: 4. Germline V gene data show CDR1 as LNHDA and CDR2 as SQIVND (reference sequence). The CDR3 runs to 14 residues. This CDR3 reads CASKGLGPYNEQFF. The CDR3 DNA reads TGTGCCAGTAAGGGACTAGGCCCCTACAATGAGCAGTTCTTC.

The chain couples TRBV4-1 to TRBJ2-1, with TRBD1 as a possible D gene (5 bases). This CDR3 is built from 16 residues. The germline CDR1 and CDR2 sequences are MGHRA and YSYEKL. V was clipped by 0 bases and J by 7 bases, with 16 bases between them. In DNA, the CDR3 is TGCGCCAGCAGCCAAGATCGGCAGGGCCTGAAGAATGAGCAGTTCTTC. Protein: CASSQDRQGLKNEQFF.

The chain employs TRBV7-9 and TRBJ1-5; 10 bases line up with TRBD1. CDR3 size: 16 residues. Trimming removed 5 bases from V and 5 bases from J; junction bases left unmatched: 9. Germline V lookup: CDR1 SEHNR, CDR2 FQNEAQ (reference sequence). The CDR3 region is CASSVGTGAGHQPQHF. CDR3 in DNA: TGTGCCAGCAGCGTAGGGACAGGGGCCGGGCATCAGCCCCAGCATTTT. Complete variable domain (other parts from reference TRBV7-9 and TRBJ1-5): DTGVSQNPRHKITKRGQNVTFRCDPISEHNRLYWYRQTLGQGPEFLTYFQNEAQLEKSRLLSDRFSAERPKGSFSTLEIQRTEQGDSAMYLCASSVGTGAGHQPQHFGDGTRLSIL.

V is TRBV19 and J is TRBJ1-1; 8 bases agree with TRBD1. This CDR3 is built from 14 residues. Per germline, CDR1 LNHDA and CDR2 SQIVND (reference sequence). V lost 7 bases and J lost 6; bases outside the gene matches: 10. CDR3 coding DNA: TGTGCCAGTATCAGAGACAGGGGTTTCGCTGAAGCTTTCTTT. Residues: CASIRDRGFAEAFF.

The rearrangement joins TRBV5-1 to TRBJ2-7, with D perhaps TRBD2 (5 bases). The length of the CDR3 is 15 residues. V lost 1 base, J lost 5 bases, and 16 bases lay in between. The V gene's germline CDR1 is SGHRS and CDR2 YFSETQ. The CDR3 region has the DNA TGCGCCAGCAGCTTGATAGTGAGCGGCAACCACGAGCAGTACTTC. This sequence encodes CASSLIVSGNHEQYF.

Here the CDR3 reads CASSEHYSRGSNQPQHF. The CDR3 DNA sequence: TGTGCCAGCAGTGAACATTATTCCAGGGGGAGCAATCAGCCCCAGCATTTT. V gene TRBV6-1 combines with J gene TRBJ1-5, with 7 bases aligning to TRBD1. Losses at the gene ends were 2 bases for V and 1 base for J; bases not matched to a gene: 8. The CDR3 has 17 residues. Germline CDR1 reads MNHNS; CDR2 reads SASEGT.

This chain links TRBV27 with TRBJ1-1; 10 nucleotides match TRBD1. CDR1 is MNHEY and CDR2 is SMNVEV in the germline V gene (reference sequence). The CDR3 spans 15 residues. J was trimmed by 3 bases and V by 6 bases; bases with no gene match: 7. CDR3 loop: CASSRVGTGDTEAFF. The DNA of the CDR3 is TGTGCCAGCAGCCGTGTAGGGACAGGGGACACTGAAGCTTTCTTT.

With regard to this clone: Other DNA sequences in the same sample also yield this CDR3. The chain carries TRBV12-5 and TRBJ2-7, with 8 positions matching TRBD1. V was clipped by 1 base and J by 4 bases; unmatched bases: 0. The CDR3 covers 13 residues. CDR1 and CDR2 from the germline V gene are LGHNT and FRNRAP. The CDR3 coding sequence is TGTGCTAGTGGTTTGGACAGGGGGTACGAGCAGTACTTC. Its protein product is CASGLDRGYEQYF. Supplemented by reference TRBV12-5 and TRBJ2-7, the full variable domain reads DARVTQTPRHKVTEMGQEVTMRCQPILGHNTVFWYRQTMMQGLELLAYFRNRAPLDDSGMPKDRFSAEMPDATLATLKIQPSEPRDSAVYFCASGLDRGYEQYFGPGTRLTVT.

Points on this clone: One end of the junction varies from germline; a read error may be responsible. J is TRBJ2-7 and V is TRBV20-1; 9 bases are a match to TRBD1. The CDR3 spans 11 residues. Germline V gene data show CDR1 as DFQATT and CDR2 as SNEGSKA (reference sequence). The CDR3 here is CSASTGDREGF. CDR3 nucleotides: TGCAGTGCTAGTACTGGGGACAGGGAGGGCTTC.

The V gene is TRBV30, the J gene TRBJ1-6; 8 bases line up with TRBD1. J lost 9 bases, V lost 2 bases, and 6 bases had no gene match. Germline CDR1 reads GTSNPN; CDR2 reads SVGIG (reference sequence). This CDR3 comprises 14 residues. CDR3 DNA: TGTGCCTGGAGTTGGACAGGGATAATTTCACCCCTCCACTTT. Its translation: CAWSWTGIISPLHF.

The chain's CDR3 is CASSGTVGFEQYF. CDR3 bases: TGTGCCAGCAGCGGGACAGTGGGATTCGAGCAGTACTTC. This chain connects TRBV5-4 to TRBJ2-7; TRBD1 aligns across 7 bases. Germline V CDR1 and CDR2: SGHNT, YYREEE (reference sequence). The V gene end was trimmed by 4 bases and the J gene end by 6 bases; junction bases not matched to a gene: 7. CDR3 length equals 13 residues.

The chain joins TRBV5-6 to TRBJ1-2; maybe TRBD1 (6 bases). V was trimmed by 4 bases and J by 1 base, leaving 14 bases between them. The germline V gene has CDR1 SGHDT and CDR2 YYEEEE. The CDR3 spans 15 residues. Written as DNA, the CDR3 is TGTGCCAGCAGCACCCTGACAGGATTTAACTATGGCTACACCTTC. It encodes CASSTLTGFNYGYTF.